A selection of T cell receptor beta chains follows, all from one sample in a study of OX40 agonist ivuxolimab in advanced cancers. The protocol was immunoSEQ multiplex PCR, while the TCRdb copy is restricted to in-frame clones and leaves out a portion. Of more than 55,000 clones in the sample, around 83% were seen once. The specimen comprised CD4+ or CD8+ T cells sorted from blood, sampled in a trial of the OX40 agonist ivuxolimab. The receptors stem from an adult with an advanced solid tumor such as melanoma, head and neck, liver or kidney cancer. The CDR3 runs from the conserved cysteine through the conserved F or W. A D gene is named only where the DNA matches it firmly. Expanded clones are given a class, and other clones once, few, many or no size at all.

NA TRBJ2-3 TRBV28 TRBD2 CAFSGGATDTQYF TGTGCATTTAGCGGGGGGGCCACAGATACGCAGTATTTT
NA TRBJ1-5 TRBV11-2 NA CASSLGAGRFGNQPQHF TGTGCCAGCAGCTTAGGAGCAGGGCGGTTTGGCAATCAGCCCCAGCATTTT
NA TRBJ2-7 TRBV30 TRBD1 CAWKQGAVEQYF TGTGCCTGGAAACAGGGGGCAGTCGAGCAGTACTTC
once TRBJ2-1 TRBV6-6 NA CATTRWGSGSYNEQFF TGTGCCACCACCAGGTGGGGGAGCGGATCCTACAATGAGCAGTTCTTC
NA TRBJ2-5 TRBV6-1 NA CASREEGRRGRETQYF TGTGCCAGCCGCGAAGAGGGGAGAAGGGGCAGGGAGACCCAGTACTTC
NA TRBJ1-6 TRBV11-2 NA CASSFPNGSPLHF TGTGCCAGCAGCTTCCCCAATGGCTCACCCCTCCACTTT
NA TRBJ2-1 TRBV19 TRBD2 CASRQPGTSGSGSYNEQFF TGTGCCAGTCGCCAGCCCGGGACTAGCGGGAGTGGATCCTACAATGAGCAGTTCTTC
NA TRBJ1-5 TRBV15 TRBD1 CATSRVQGNGQPQHF TGTGCCACCAGCAGAGTACAGGGGAACGGTCAGCCCCAGCATTTT
NA TRBJ2-1 TRBV7-3 NA CASSLTGEVVPNEQFF TGTGCCAGCAGCTTAACCGGGGAAGTGGTTCCCAATGAGCAGTTCTTC
NA TRBJ1-1 TRBV6-6 NA CASSYQGMRTEAFF TGTGCCAGCAGTTACCAGGGGATGCGCACTGAAGCTTTCTTT
few TRBJ2-1 TRBV7-2 TRBD2 CASSLARLAGGFNNEQFF TGTGCCAGCAGCTTAGCTAGATTAGCGGGAGGTTTTAACAATGAGCAGTTCTTC
NA TRBJ2-2 TRBV5-1 NA CASSLVYQNTGELFF TGCGCCAGCAGCTTGGTATATCAGAACACCGGGGAGCTGTTTTTT
NA TRBJ2-1 TRBV7-9 NA CASSFQGPDEQFF TGTGCCAGCAGCTTCCAGGGACCGGATGAGCAGTTCTTC
NA TRBJ2-1 TRBV12-2 NA CASRPRDRGSYNEQFF TGTGCAAGTCGCCCCCGGGACAGGGGGTCCTACAATGAGCAGTTCTTC
NA TRBJ2-7 TRBV5-6 NA CASSFGTGSSYEQYF TGTGCCAGCAGCTTTGGGACGGGCAGCTCCTACGAGCAGTACTTC
few TRBJ1-2 TRBV23-1 TRBD1 CASSQLEGANYGYTF TGCGCCAGCAGTCAATTGGAGGGGGCAAACTATGGCTACACCTTC
few TRBJ2-1 TRBV7-6 NA CASSLSRRRAYNEQFF TGTGCCAGCAGCCTTTCACGTAGGCGGGCCTACAATGAGCAGTTCTTC
few TRBJ1-2 TRBV6-4 TRBD1 CASSDPGTGFDGYTF TGTGCCAGCAGTGACCCCGGGACAGGGTTCGACGGCTACACCTTC
few TRBJ2-5 TRBV5-1 NA CASSADDRIWETQYF TGCGCCAGCAGCGCGGACGACCGTATATGGGAGACCCAGTACTTC
NA TRBJ2-6 TRBV6-5 NA CASSYSPDSGANVLTF TGTGCCAGCAGTTACTCGCCAGATTCTGGGGCCAACGTCCTGACTTTC
few TRBJ2-2 TRBV4-1 NA CASSQQDMGFNTGELFF TGCGCCAGCAGCCAACAAGATATGGGCTTTAACACCGGGGAGCTGTTTTTT
medium-sized TRBJ2-1 TRBV11-2 NA CASSPDTYNEQFF TGTGCCAGCAGCCCTGACACCTACAATGAGCAGTTCTTC
few TRBJ2-3 TRBV19 TRBD2 CASSLRLAGTDTQYF TGTGCCAGTAGCCTACGACTAGCGGGCACAGATACGCAGTATTTT
NA TRBJ2-3 TRBV19 NA CASSIGNAATDTQYF TGTGCCAGTAGTATAGGGAACGCAGCCACAGATACGCAGTATTTT
NA TRBJ2-2 TRBV7-3 NA CASSSLGGELFF TGTGCCAGCAGCTCCCTGGGCGGGGAGCTGTTTTTT
NA TRBJ1-5 TRBV19 NA CASSIGGGGNQPQHF TGTGCCAGTAGTATTGGGGGAGGCGGCAATCAGCCCCAGCATTTT
NA TRBJ2-2 TRBV27 TRBD1 CASSRGQGVGTGELFF TGTGCCAGCAGCCGTGGACAGGGGGTTGGGACCGGGGAGCTGTTTTTT
NA TRBJ2-1 TRBV9 TRBD1 CANSVEDRGLNEQFF TGTGCCAACAGCGTAGAGGACAGGGGGTTGAATGAGCAGTTCTTC
NA TRBJ1-3 TRBV10-1 NA CARNVRGSGNTIYF TGCGCCAGAAATGTCAGGGGCTCTGGAAACACCATATATTTT
NA TRBJ2-2 TRBV7-9 NA CASSPSTGTINTGELFF TGTGCCAGCAGCCCCTCAACCGGGACAATCAACACCGGGGAGCTGTTTTTT
NA TRBJ1-4 TRBV25-1 NA CASRAMGVRLFF TGTGCCAGCAGGGCGATGGGGGTGCGGCTGTTTTTT
NA TRBJ1-1 TRBV19 NA CASTPVRGVGTEAFF TGTGCCAGTACCCCGGTCAGAGGGGTAGGGACTGAAGCTTTCTTT
NA TRBJ2-5 TRBV6-5 NA CASSWGRRETQYF TGTGCCAGCAGTTGGGGGCGCCGAGAGACCCAGTACTTC
NA TRBJ2-7 TRBV7-2 NA CASSRDMGRDEQYF TGTGCCAGCAGCCGAGACATGGGCAGAGACGAGCAGTACTTC
NA TRBJ2-2 TRBV28 NA CASSPLRSVPGTGELFF TGTGCCAGCAGTCCCCTGCGTTCGGTCCCCGGTACCGGGGAGCTGTTTTTT
NA TRBJ2-7 TRBV7-9 TRBD2 CAATRLAPTYEQYF TGTGCCGCTACCCGACTAGCGCCTACCTACGAGCAGTACTTC
NA TRBJ1-4 TRBV28 NA CASSLGQSNEKLFF TGTGCCAGCAGTTTAGGTCAGAGTAATGAAAAACTGTTTTTT
once TRBJ2-5 TRBV7-3 TRBD2 CASSLGSSGGGETQYF TGTGCCAGCAGCTTAGGTAGCAGCGGGGGAGGAGAGACCCAGTACTTC
NA TRBJ1-1 TRBV28 NA CASSSPGPVDTEAFF TGTGCCAGCAGTTCACCGGGACCGGTGGACACTGAAGCTTTCTTT
NA TRBJ2-7 TRBV19 NA CASSTDTGTGYRSGTYEQYF TGTGCCAGTAGTACGGACACCGGGACAGGATATCGTAGCGGGACCTACGAGCAGTACTTC
NA TRBJ2-1 TRBV7-3 TRBD2 CASSSDSSGVREQFF TGTGCCAGCAGCTCGGACTCTAGCGGGGTCAGGGAGCAGTTCTTC
NA TRBJ1-2 TRBV5-6 NA CASSSIDSHYGYTF TGTGCCAGCAGCTCCATCGACAGTCACTATGGCTACACCTTC
NA TRBJ1-1 TRBV5-1 NA CASSLASQNTEAFF TGCGCCAGCAGCTTGGCCTCCCAGAACACTGAAGCTTTCTTT
NA TRBJ1-5 TRBV2 NA CASSRSQAGPQHF TGTGCCAGCAGCCGCTCTCAGGCGGGGCCCCAGCATTTT
NA TRBJ1-1 TRBV6-5 NA CASRKTVNTEAFF TGTGCCAGCAGAAAGACAGTGAACACTGAAGCTTTCTTT
NA TRBJ1-2 TRBV29-1 TRBD1 CSSKVAGGGYGYTF TGCAGCTCTAAAGTGGCAGGGGGCGGCTATGGCTACACCTTC
once TRBJ2-3 TRBV9 NA CASSAGTGSMADTQYF TGTGCCAGCAGCGCTGGCACAGGGTCTATGGCAGATACGCAGTATTTT
NA TRBJ2-3 TRBV6-6 TRBD1 CATESGGGGDTQYF TGTGCCACGGAATCAGGGGGCGGTGGAGATACGCAGTATTTT
NA TRBJ2-7 TRBV11-2 NA CASSANRGNGAEQYF TGTGCCAGCAGCGCCAATAGGGGAAATGGGGCCGAGCAGTACTTC
few TRBJ2-7 TRBV6-1 NA CASSSQSSYEQYF TGTGCCAGCAGTTCGCAGAGCTCCTACGAGCAGTACTTC
NA TRBJ2-2 TRBV5-1 TRBD1 CASDQGQGAGELFF TGCGCCAGCGACCAGGGACAGGGGGCCGGGGAGCTGTTTTTT
few TRBJ2-7 TRBV5-4 TRBD1 CASSSRTGTYEQYF TGTGCCAGCAGCTCTCGGACAGGAACCTACGAGCAGTACTTC
NA TRBJ2-3 TRBV7-9 TRBD1 CASRPQGVTDTQYF TGTGCCAGCAGACCACAGGGGGTAACAGATACGCAGTATTTT
NA TRBJ1-4 TRBV10-3 NA CAISAASGRAEKLFF TGTGCCATCTCGGCTGCTTCCGGCAGGGCTGAAAAACTGTTTTTT
NA TRBJ1-4 TRBV28 TRBD1 CASSSGQGNEKLFF TGTGCCAGCAGTTCCGGACAGGGCAACGAAAAACTGTTTTTT
NA TRBJ2-3 TRBV29-1 TRBD1 CSVDRDREPDTQYF TGCAGCGTTGACCGGGACAGGGAACCAGATACGCAGTATTTT
NA TRBJ1-5 TRBV19 NA CASSIWDGDQPQHF TGTGCCAGTAGTATATGGGACGGAGATCAGCCCCAGCATTTT
NA TRBJ2-7 TRBV28 NA CASSSTLSPGFREQYF TGTGCCAGCAGTTCCACACTATCCCCGGGCTTTAGGGAGCAGTACTTC
NA TRBJ2-4 TRBV23-1 NA CASRARAKNIQYF TGCGCCAGCAGGGCTAGGGCCAAAAACATTCAGTACTTC